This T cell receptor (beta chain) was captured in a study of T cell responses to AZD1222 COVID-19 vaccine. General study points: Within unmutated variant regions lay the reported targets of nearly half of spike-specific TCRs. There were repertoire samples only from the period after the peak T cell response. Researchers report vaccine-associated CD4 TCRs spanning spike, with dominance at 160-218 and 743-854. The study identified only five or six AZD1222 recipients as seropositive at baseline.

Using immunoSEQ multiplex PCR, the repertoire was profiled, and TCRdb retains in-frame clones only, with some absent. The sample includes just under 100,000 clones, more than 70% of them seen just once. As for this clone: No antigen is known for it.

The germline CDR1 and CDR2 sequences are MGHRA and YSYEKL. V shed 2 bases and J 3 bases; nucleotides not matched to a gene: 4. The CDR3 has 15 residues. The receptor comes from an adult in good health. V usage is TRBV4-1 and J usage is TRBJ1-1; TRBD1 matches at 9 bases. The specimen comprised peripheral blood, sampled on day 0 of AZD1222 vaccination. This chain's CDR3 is CASSQRNRGHTEAFF. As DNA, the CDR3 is TGCGCCAGCAGCCAACGCAACAGGGGGCACACTGAAGCTTTCTTT.